Shown below are 8 T cell receptor beta chains from a single sample sequenced in a study of beta chain features in type 1 diabetes. Reverse transcription of all isolated RNA meant that expressed TCRB transcripts were sequenced. TCRdb's table, derived via immunoSEQ multiplex PCR, lists solely in-frame clones and lacks some. The table lists a few hundred thousand clones, 14% of them singletons. Sequenced input: naive CD4+ T cells from blood. The source is a man younger than 40 in good health.

This clone was observed a few times. This chain uses TRBV6-5 with TRBJ2-3; D not certain. Germline CDR1 and CDR2: MNHEY and SVGAGI. There are 14 residues in the CDR3. The V end lost 3 bases, the J end lost 2 bases, and 9 bases lay between the germline ends. The CDR3 DNA follows: TGTGCCAGCAGTTATGGTCAGAACACAGATACGCAGTATTTT. Its translation is CASSYGQNTDTQYF.

The CDR3 nucleotides read TGCGCCAGCAGCTTGGCCACCGGGGGGGCCAAAAACATTCAGTACTTC. This sequence encodes CASSLATGGAKNIQYF. V and J are TRBV5-1 and TRBJ2-4; TRBD2 agrees at 7 bases. V lost 0 bases and J lost 1; bases outside the gene matches: 4. Germline CDR1 is SGHRS and CDR2 is YFSETQ. CDR3 size: 16 residues. The variable domain in full, with the rest retrieved from reference TRBV5-1 and TRBJ2-4, is KAGVTQTPRYLIKTRGQQVTLSCSPISGHRSVSWYQQTPGQGLQFLFEYFSETQRNKGNFPGRFSGRQFSNSRSEMNVSTLELGDSALYLCASSLATGGAKNIQYFGAGTRLSVL.

The V call is TRBV9, the J call TRBJ2-5; D may correspond to TRBD1 or TRBD2 (5 bases each). The germline gives CDR1 SGDLS, CDR2 YYNGEE. The CDR3 runs 14 residues. Trimming left V 3 bases short and J 1 base short, with 10 bases between. Here the CDR3 reads CASSGLGTQETQYF. In nucleotides, the CDR3 is TGTGCCAGCAGCGGTCTTGGGACCCAAGAGACCCAGTACTTC.

This clone was seen more than once but under ten times. The rearrangement joins TRBV30 to TRBJ1-2, with D unresolved. The CDR3 sequence is 13 residues long. The V gene lost 5 bases and the J gene lost 0 bases, with 10 bases spanning the gap. CDR1 and CDR2 from the germline V gene are GTSNPN and SVGIG (reference sequence). CDR3 DNA: TGTGCCTGGGACCAGAGAGCTAACTATGGCTACACCTTC. Translating it yields CAWDQRANYGYTF.

The chain uses TRBV5-1 and TRBJ2-3; 7 nucleotides agree with TRBD1. V lost 2 bases and J lost 2; bases outside the gene matches: 5. Germline V CDR1 and CDR2: SGHRS, YFSETQ. The CDR3 runs 15 residues. The DNA for the CDR3 is TGCGCCAGCAGCTTAGGGGGCGGCCCCACAGATACGCAGTATTTT. This gives the protein CASSLGGGPTDTQYF.

Of note for this clone: The same CDR3 is also encoded by other DNA sequences in this sample. J is TRBJ2-3 and V is TRBV15; weak D call: TRBD1 (5 bases). Germline V gene sequence: CDR1 LNHNV, CDR2 YYDKDF (reference sequence). The V gene lost 3 bases and the J gene lost 1 base, with 8 bases spanning the gap. This CDR3 contains 14 residues. The chain's CDR3 is CATSRLQGTDTQYF. In nucleotides, the CDR3 is TGTGCCACCAGCAGGCTACAGGGCACAGATACGCAGTATTTT.

This clone was seen a few times. V and J are TRBV2 and TRBJ2-6; 7 nucleotides agree with TRBD1. The germline gives CDR1 SNHLY, CDR2 FYNNEI. Trimming removed 4 bases from V and 0 bases from J; junction bases left unmatched: 6. This CDR3 comprises 17 residues. The CDR3 region has the DNA TGTGCCAGCAGTGCTTGGGGACAGACCTCTGGGGCCAACGTCCTGACTTTC. Translating it yields CASSAWGQTSGANVLTF.

This clone has a handful of counts. The chain is built from TRBV11-2 and TRBJ2-6; TRBD1 matches at 7 bases. J was trimmed by 2 bases and V by 5 bases; bases with no gene match: 15. The CDR3 contains 19 residues. Germline CDR1 reads SGHAT; CDR2 reads FQNNGV. The DNA for the CDR3 is TGTGCCAGCAGCCGGAGACAGGGAATGTCCTCTCCTGGGGCCAACGTCCTGACTTTC. Amino acids: CASSRRQGMSSPGANVLTF. Supplemented by reference TRBV11-2 and TRBJ2-6, the full variable domain reads EAGVAQSPRYKIIEKRQSVAFWCNPISGHATLYWYQQILGQGPKLLIQFQNNGVVDDSQLPKDRFSAERLKGVDSTLKIQPAKLEDSAVYLCASSRRQGMSSPGANVLTFGAGSRLTVL.